Shown below are 27 T cell receptor beta chains from a single sample sequenced in a study of shared clonotypes between healthy human individuals. Assay: immunoSEQ multiplex PCR; the TCRdb copy retains only in-frame clones and omits some. Of approximately 980,000 clones listed, about three quarters are singletons. The sample consisted of memory CD4+ T cells sorted from blood. Regarding subset: CD45RA-negative fraction. Receptors were obtained from a man aged 18-30 years in good health.

The chain has TRBV28 and TRBJ1-5; D gene uncertain. The CDR3 loop spans 16 amino acids. Trimming left V 3 bases short and J 0 bases short, with 12 bases between. CDR1 MDHEN and CDR2 SYDVKM come from the germline V gene. This CDR3 is CASSFSRGYSNQPQHF. Here the CDR3 DNA reads TGTGCCAGCAGTTTCTCACGGGGTTATAGCAATCAGCCCCAGCATTTT.

This chain uses TRBV15 with TRBJ2-1; D tentatively reads TRBD1 or TRBD2 (5 bases each). Germline assignment: CDR1 LNHNV and CDR2 YYDKDF (reference sequence). This CDR3 contains 14 residues. The V and J ends lost 5 bases and 4 bases respectively, with 12 bases between them. CDR3 protein: CATSGWGRYNEQFF. For the CDR3, the DNA is TGTGCCACCAGCGGTTGGGGACGGTACAATGAGCAGTTCTTC. The full variable domain, with the rest looked up from reference TRBV15 and TRBJ2-1, is DAMVIQNPRYQVTQFGKPVTLSCSQTLNHNVMYWYQQKSSQAPKLLFHYYDKDFNNEADTPDNFQSRRPNTSFCFLDIRSPGLGDTAMYLCATSGWGRYNEQFFGPGTRLTVL.

This chain joins TRBV6-5 and TRBJ2-5; D gene unclear. Germline values: CDR1 MNHEY, CDR2 SVGAGI. V lost 0 bases and J 5 bases, leaving 7 bases between the germline ends. The CDR3 length is 13 residues. The CDR3 DNA sequence: TGTGCCAGCAGTTACTCGCCTCGGGAGACCCAGTACTTC. Its translation is CASSYSPRETQYF.

The chain combines TRBV5-1 with TRBJ1-1; D unclear. The germline CDR1 and CDR2 sequences are SGHRS and YFSETQ. The CDR3 length is 14 residues. V lost 2 bases and J 4 bases, leaving 12 bases between the germline ends. CDR3 protein: CASSFSAQVTEAFF. Here the CDR3 DNA reads TGCGCCAGCAGCTTCTCCGCTCAGGTCACTGAAGCTTTCTTT.

The chain employs TRBV9 and TRBJ1-5; D might be TRBD1 (6 bases). Trimming took 4 bases from V and 5 from J, leaving 16 bases between them. Germline V gives CDR1 SGDLS, CDR2 YYNGEE. CDR3 length: 15 residues. The CDR3 reads CASSPSGHQYQPQHF. In DNA, the CDR3 is TGTGCCAGCAGCCCCTCGGGACATCAATATCAGCCCCAGCATTTT. Full variable domain (remainder filled in from reference TRBV9 and TRBJ1-5): DSGVTQTPKHLITATGQRVTLRCSPRSGDLSVYWYQQSLDQGLQFLIQYYNGEERAKGNILERFSAQQFPDLHSELNLSSLELGDSALYFCASSPSGHQYQPQHFGDGTRLSIL.

This chain links TRBV2 with TRBJ2-5, with 8 bases aligning to TRBD2. The CDR3 extends over 13 amino acids. The junction had 7 bases not matched to a gene; V was cut back by 8 bases and J by 5 bases. Germline-derived CDR1 and CDR2 are SNHLY and FYNNEI. CDR3 sequence reads: CASSYGGVETQYF. The CDR3 nucleotides are TGTGCCAGCTCCTACGGGGGGGTTGAGACCCAGTACTTC.

J is TRBJ1-3 and V is TRBV11-1; D remains ambiguous. The CDR3 length is 15 residues. Germline V gene sequence: CDR1 SGHAT, CDR2 FQDESV (reference sequence). Trimming removed 5 bases from V and 0 bases from J, with 11 bases in between. In DNA form, the CDR3 reads TGTGCCAGCAGCGTGGACGGCAGCTCTGGAAACACCATATATTTT. Its protein is CASSVDGSSGNTIYF.

The rearrangement joins TRBV6-5 to TRBJ1-2; D unclear. Trimming removed 0 bases from V and 4 bases from J, with 6 bases in between. Germline CDR1 and CDR2: MNHEY and SVGAGI. The CDR3 extends over 13 amino acids. CDR3 loop: CASSYSSVYGYTF. CDR3 nucleotide sequence: TGTGCCAGCAGTTACTCGTCGGTCTATGGCTACACCTTC.

The count of this clone is one. The CDR3 is CASSGDRGFREQYF. DNA of the CDR3: TGTGCCAGCAGTGGGGACAGGGGCTTTAGGGAGCAGTACTTC. V and J are TRBV6-6 and TRBJ2-7, with 10 bases that match TRBD1. The CDR3 runs 14 residues. Looked up from germline, CDR1 is MNHNY and CDR2 is SVGAGI (reference sequence). V gave up 5 bases and J gave up 7 bases; unmatched junction bases: 8.

Concerning this clone itself: The same CDR3 also results from other DNA sequences found in this sample. This chain connects TRBV27 to TRBJ2-1; no definite D call. V lost 5 bases, J lost 5 bases, and 7 bases lay in between. This CDR3 is 12 amino acids long. Germline V gene data show CDR1 as MNHEY and CDR2 as SMNVEV (reference sequence). The CDR3 loop is CASSRRNNEQFF. In DNA form, the CDR3 reads TGTGCCAGCAGTCGACGGAACAATGAGCAGTTCTTC.

V and J are TRBV15 and TRBJ1-2; TRBD1 is a possible D gene (6 bases). The CDR3 is made up of 15 amino acids. Germline V gene data show CDR1 as LNHNV and CDR2 as YYDKDF (reference sequence). V dropped 8 bases and J dropped 2 bases, with 18 bases sitting between them. The CDR3 nucleotides read TGTGCCACCCCGGATAGAGGGGGATGGAACTATGGCTACACCTTC. This translates into CATPDRGGWNYGYTF.

The V and J genes are TRBV7-2 and TRBJ2-1, with no clear D. The germline V gene has CDR1 SGHTA and CDR2 FQGNSA. With 5 bases removed from V and 7 bases from J, the gap between germline ends came to 9 bases. The CDR3 is 12 amino acids. Here the CDR3 reads CASSLDQNEQFF. As DNA, the CDR3 is TGTGCCAGCAGCCTTGACCAGAATGAGCAGTTCTTC.

The chain recombines TRBV4-1 with TRBJ1-5; D gene unclear. Germline-derived CDR1 and CDR2 are MGHRA and YSYEKL. This CDR3 is built from 14 residues. V shed 3 bases and J shed 5 bases, with 11 bases lying between them. Here the CDR3 DNA reads TGCGCCAGCAGCCATCGGGCCCTAGATCAGCCCCAGCATTTT. This translates into CASSHRALDQPQHF.

The J gene is TRBJ2-1, the V gene TRBV7-9; no reliable D call. Trimming shortened V by 6 bases and J by 7 bases, and 1 base separated the two germline ends. The CDR3 is made up of 9 amino acids. Germline V lookup: CDR1 SEHNR, CDR2 FQNEAQ (reference sequence). The CDR3 loop is CASSNEQFF. The CDR3 region has the DNA TGTGCCAGCAGTAATGAGCAGTTCTTC. Supplemented by reference TRBV7-9 and TRBJ2-1, the full variable domain reads DTGVSQNPRHKITKRGQNVTFRCDPISEHNRLYWYRQTLGQGPEFLTYFQNEAQLEKSRLLSDRFSAERPKGSFSTLEIQRTEQGDSAMYLCASSNEQFFGPGTRLTVL.

V and J are TRBV5-1 and TRBJ1-2; D ambiguous. Looked up from germline, CDR1 is SGHRS and CDR2 is YFSETQ. There are 15 residues in the CDR3. V lost 0 bases and J lost 3, with 12 bases in between. The CDR3 sequence is CASSLEGIADYGYTF. The CDR3, as DNA: TGCGCCAGCAGCTTGGAAGGGATCGCGGACTATGGCTACACCTTC. The full variable domain, with the rest looked up from reference TRBV5-1 and TRBJ1-2, is KAGVTQTPRYLIKTRGQQVTLSCSPISGHRSVSWYQQTPGQGLQFLFEYFSETQRNKGNFPGRFSGRQFSNSRSEMNVSTLELGDSALYLCASSLEGIADYGYTFGSGTRLTVV.

The sample holds many counts of this clone. The rearrangement uses TRBV2 and TRBJ2-1, with no clear D. This CDR3 contains 13 residues. Trimming stripped 4 bases from V and 9 bases from J, with 13 bases between. Per germline, CDR1 SNHLY and CDR2 FYNNEI. DNA of the CDR3: TGTGCCAGCAGTGTTGGTCCCAACGGTGAGCAGTTCTTC. Residues: CASSVGPNGEQFF.

This chain connects TRBV2 to TRBJ2-7, with D maybe TRBD1 (6 bases). The length of the CDR3 is 13 residues. The germline gives CDR1 SNHLY, CDR2 FYNNEI. V lost 2 bases to trimming and J lost 3 bases, with 8 bases between them. CDR3 bases: TGTGCCAGCAGTGAATGGGGGCTCTACGAGCAGTACTTC. Residues: CASSEWGLYEQYF.

A note on this clone: Additional DNA sequences in this sample encode the identical CDR3. This sequence joins TRBV5-1 and TRBJ1-5, with D possibly TRBD1 on 5 matching bases. Germline CDR1 reads SGHRS; CDR2 reads YFSETQ. The CDR3 loop spans 15 amino acids. V lost 0 bases and J lost 4, with 11 bases in between. This CDR3 is CASSLDGQGNQPQHF. The DNA of the CDR3 is TGCGCCAGCAGCTTGGATGGCCAGGGTAATCAGCCCCAGCATTTT.

As regards this clone: This sample also contains other DNA sequences that code for the same CDR3. The CDR3 DNA reads TGTGCCTGGAGCTCTGGGACAGGGTTCAACACTGAAGCTTTCTTT. Translated, it gives CAWSSGTGFNTEAFF. The V call is TRBV30, the J call TRBJ1-1, with TRBD1 identical over 9 bases. The CDR3 totals 15 residues. V shed 3 bases, J shed 2 bases, and the junction held 7 bases outside the gene matches. Looked up from germline, CDR1 is GTSNPN and CDR2 is SVGIG (reference sequence).

This sequence joins TRBV5-1 and TRBJ1-1; a weak D match, TRBD1 (5 bases). Germline lookup yields CDR1 SGHRS and CDR2 YFSETQ. The CDR3 contains 15 residues. Trimming pared 0 bases from V and 1 base from J, leaving 10 bases between. The CDR3 spells CASSLGPTGNTEAFF. CDR3 DNA sequence: TGCGCCAGCAGCTTGGGCCCAACAGGGAACACTGAAGCTTTCTTT. Full variable domain (rest looked up from reference TRBV5-1 and TRBJ1-1): KAGVTQTPRYLIKTRGQQVTLSCSPISGHRSVSWYQQTPGQGLQFLFEYFSETQRNKGNFPGRFSGRQFSNSRSEMNVSTLELGDSALYLCASSLGPTGNTEAFFGQGTRLTVV.

The CDR3 spells CASSSTGTGTDYGYTF. CDR3 DNA sequence: TGTGCCAGTAGTTCCACCGGGACAGGGACGGACTATGGCTACACCTTC. The chain couples TRBV19 to TRBJ1-2; TRBD1 aligns across 9 bases. The CDR3 covers 16 residues. Germline CDR1 is LNHDA and CDR2 is SQIVND (reference sequence). J gave up 3 bases and V 5 bases, and 10 bases lay outside the gene matches.

J is TRBJ2-1 and V is TRBV10-3; D tentatively fits TRBD1 or TRBD2 (5 bases each). This CDR3 region has 13 residues. Germline CDR1 reads ENHRY; CDR2 reads SYGVKD. V was cut by 10 bases and J by 4 bases, with 14 bases left in between. The CDR3 protein is CATVGAQYNEQFF. The CDR3 DNA follows: TGTGCCACGGTCGGGGCACAATACAATGAGCAGTTCTTC.

DNA of the CDR3: TGTGCCAGCAGGCGGGGTGAACTAGCCTACGAGCAGTACTTC. Its protein is CASRRGELAYEQYF. J is TRBJ2-7 and V is TRBV6-5; D may be TRBD2 (6 bases). The CDR3 runs to 14 residues. Trimming removed 6 bases from V and 2 bases from J, with 14 bases in between. Germline loops: CDR1 MNHEY, CDR2 SVGAGI.

On this clone: It may be a read error: a sequence one base away is much more abundant. The chain joins TRBV11-2 to TRBJ1-2; 7 positions agree with TRBD1. After removal of 5 bases from V and 4 bases from J, the junction contained 4 bases not matched to a gene. The CDR3 is made up of 13 amino acids. CDR1 SGHAT and CDR2 FQNNGV come from the germline V gene. The CDR3 loop reads CASSPGQIYGYTF. The CDR3 nucleotides read TGTGCCAGCAGCCCGGGACAGATCTATGGCTACACCTTC.

Concerning this clone: Other nucleotide sequences from this sample produce the same CDR3. The DNA of the CDR3 is TGCGCCAGCAGCCTCGAGGGGGGCGAGCAGTACTTC. Translating it yields CASSLEGGEQYF. The J gene is TRBJ2-7, the V gene TRBV5-1; D tentatively reads TRBD1 or TRBD2 (6 bases each). Trimming removed 4 bases from V and 6 bases from J, with 11 bases in between. The germline V gene has CDR1 SGHRS and CDR2 YFSETQ. The CDR3 is 12 amino acids.

There are a few counts of this clone. This chain joins TRBV19 and TRBJ2-2; D is unclear. The CDR3 is made up of 15 amino acids. CDR1 and CDR2 (germline): LNHDA, SQIVND (reference sequence). Trimming cost V 9 bases and J 2 bases, with 16 bases left between them. For the CDR3, the DNA is TGTGCCAGCCCTTTGGAAGGAGTTAACACCGGGGAGCTGTTTTTT. It specifies CASPLEGVNTGELFF.

The chain uses TRBV6-1 and TRBJ1-5, with TRBD1 as a possible D gene (6 bases). There are 14 residues in the CDR3. V shed 7 bases and J shed 0 bases, with 10 bases lying between them. Germline values: CDR1 MNHNS, CDR2 SASEGT. CDR3 DNA sequence: TGTGCCAGCATGGGGACAAATAGCAATCAGCCCCAGCATTTT. This sequence encodes CASMGTNSNQPQHF.